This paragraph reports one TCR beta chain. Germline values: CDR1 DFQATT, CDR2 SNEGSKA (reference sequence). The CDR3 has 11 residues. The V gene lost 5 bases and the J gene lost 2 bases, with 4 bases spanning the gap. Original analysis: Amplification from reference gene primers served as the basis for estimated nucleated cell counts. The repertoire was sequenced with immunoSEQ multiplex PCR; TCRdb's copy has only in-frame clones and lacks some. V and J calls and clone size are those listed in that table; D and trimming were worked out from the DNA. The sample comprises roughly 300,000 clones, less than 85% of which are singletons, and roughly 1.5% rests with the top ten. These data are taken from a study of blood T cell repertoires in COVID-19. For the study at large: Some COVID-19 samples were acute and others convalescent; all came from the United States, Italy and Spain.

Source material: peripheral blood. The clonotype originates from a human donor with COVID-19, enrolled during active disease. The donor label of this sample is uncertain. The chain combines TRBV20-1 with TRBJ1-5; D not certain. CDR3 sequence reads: CSALRNQPQHF. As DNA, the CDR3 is TGCAGTGCTCTACGCAATCAGCCCCAGCATTTT.